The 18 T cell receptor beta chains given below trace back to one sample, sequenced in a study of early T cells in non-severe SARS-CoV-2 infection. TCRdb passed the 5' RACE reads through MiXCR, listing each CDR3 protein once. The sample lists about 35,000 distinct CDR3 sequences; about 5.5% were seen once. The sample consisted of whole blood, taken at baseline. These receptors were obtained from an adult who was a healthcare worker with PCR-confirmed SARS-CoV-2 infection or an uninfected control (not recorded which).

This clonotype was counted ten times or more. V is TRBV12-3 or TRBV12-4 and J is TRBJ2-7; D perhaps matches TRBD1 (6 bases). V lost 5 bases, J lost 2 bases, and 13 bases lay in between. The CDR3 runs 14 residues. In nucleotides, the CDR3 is TGTGCCAGCAGTCGACTGACAGGAGCCTACGAGCAGTACTTC. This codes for CASSRLTGAYEQYF.

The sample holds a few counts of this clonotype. The CDR3 DNA is TGTGCCAGCAGTTTACGAGGCAGGGGACTCCACACCAGCACAGATACGCAGTATTTT. Residues: CASSLRGRGLHTSTDTQYF. The chain joins TRBV27 to TRBJ2-3; D assignment may be TRBD1 or TRBD2 (6 bases each). The CDR3 spans 19 residues. Germline V CDR1 and CDR2: MNHEY, SMNVEV (reference sequence). V was pared by 2 bases and J by 0 bases, with 21 bases between.

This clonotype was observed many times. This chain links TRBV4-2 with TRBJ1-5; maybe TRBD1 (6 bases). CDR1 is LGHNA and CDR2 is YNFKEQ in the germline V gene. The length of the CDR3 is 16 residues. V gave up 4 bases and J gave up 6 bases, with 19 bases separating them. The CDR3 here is CASSPHATGWAQPQHF. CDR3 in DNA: TGTGCCAGCAGCCCCCATGCTACAGGGTGGGCTCAGCCCCAGCATTTT.

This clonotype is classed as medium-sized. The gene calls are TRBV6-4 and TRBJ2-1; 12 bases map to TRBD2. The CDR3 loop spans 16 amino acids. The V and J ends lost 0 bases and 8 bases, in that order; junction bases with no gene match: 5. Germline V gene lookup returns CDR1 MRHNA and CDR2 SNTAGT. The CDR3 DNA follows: TGTGCCAGCAGTGACTCGGCTAGCGGGGGGGCGGATGAGCAGTTCTTC. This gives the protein CASSDSASGGADEQFF.

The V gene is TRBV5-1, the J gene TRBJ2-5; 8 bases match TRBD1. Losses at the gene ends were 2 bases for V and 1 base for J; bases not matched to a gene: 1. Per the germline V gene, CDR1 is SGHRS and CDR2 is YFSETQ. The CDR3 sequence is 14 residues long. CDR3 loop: CASSLGQGQETQYF. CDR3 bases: TGCGCCAGCAGCTTAGGACAGGGCCAAGAGACCCAGTACTTC. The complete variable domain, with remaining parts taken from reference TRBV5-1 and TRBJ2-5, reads KAGVTQTPRYLIKTRGQQVTLSCSPISGHRSVSWYQQTPGQGLQFLFEYFSETQRNKGNFPGRFSGRQFSNSRSEMNVSTLELGDSALYLCASSLGQGQETQYFGPGTRLLVL.

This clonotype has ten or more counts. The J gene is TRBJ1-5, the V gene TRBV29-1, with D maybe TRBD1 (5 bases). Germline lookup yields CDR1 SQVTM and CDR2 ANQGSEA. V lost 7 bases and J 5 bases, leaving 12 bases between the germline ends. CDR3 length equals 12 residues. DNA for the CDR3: TGCAGCGCCCAGGGAAAGGATCAGCCCCAGCATTTT. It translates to CSAQGKDQPQHF. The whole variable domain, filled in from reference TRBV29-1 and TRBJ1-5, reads SAVISQKPSRDICQRGTSLTIQCQVDSQVTMMFWYRQQPGQSLTLIATANQGSEATYESGFVIDKFPISRPNLTFSTLTVSNMSPEDSSIYLCSAQGKDQPQHFGDGTRLSIL.

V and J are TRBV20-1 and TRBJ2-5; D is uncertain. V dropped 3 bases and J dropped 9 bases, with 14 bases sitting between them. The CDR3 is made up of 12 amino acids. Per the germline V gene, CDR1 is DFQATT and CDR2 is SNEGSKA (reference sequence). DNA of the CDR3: TGCAGTGCTAGTAGCACCGAACGGGCCCAGTACTTC. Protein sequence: CSASSTERAQYF.

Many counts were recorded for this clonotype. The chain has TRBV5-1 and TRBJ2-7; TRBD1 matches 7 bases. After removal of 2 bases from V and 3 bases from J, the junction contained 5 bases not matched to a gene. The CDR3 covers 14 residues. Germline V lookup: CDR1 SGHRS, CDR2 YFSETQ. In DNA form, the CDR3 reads TGCGCCAGCAGCTTACCGGGACAGAACTACGAGCAGTACTTC. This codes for CASSLPGQNYEQYF.

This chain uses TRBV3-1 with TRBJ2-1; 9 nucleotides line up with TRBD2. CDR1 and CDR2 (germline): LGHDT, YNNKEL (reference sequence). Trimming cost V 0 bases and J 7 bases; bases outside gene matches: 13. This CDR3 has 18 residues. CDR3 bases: TGTGCCAGCAGCCAAGATTCGAGAGCGGGAGGAATTCGTAATGAGCAGTTCTTC. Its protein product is CASSQDSRAGGIRNEQFF.

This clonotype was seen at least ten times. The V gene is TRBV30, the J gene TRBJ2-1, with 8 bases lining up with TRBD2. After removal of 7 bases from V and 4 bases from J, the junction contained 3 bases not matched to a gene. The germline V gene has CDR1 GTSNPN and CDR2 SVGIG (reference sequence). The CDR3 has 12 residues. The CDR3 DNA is TGTGCCTTAACTAGCGGTTACAATGAGCAGTTCTTC. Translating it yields CALTSGYNEQFF.

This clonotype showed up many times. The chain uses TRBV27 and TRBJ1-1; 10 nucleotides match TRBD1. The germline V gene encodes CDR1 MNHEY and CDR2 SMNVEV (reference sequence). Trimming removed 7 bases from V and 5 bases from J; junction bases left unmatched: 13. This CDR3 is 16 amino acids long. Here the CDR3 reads CASTPTGGLGQTEAFF. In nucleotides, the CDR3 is TGTGCCAGCACCCCGACAGGGGGCTTGGGGCAAACTGAAGCTTTCTTT.

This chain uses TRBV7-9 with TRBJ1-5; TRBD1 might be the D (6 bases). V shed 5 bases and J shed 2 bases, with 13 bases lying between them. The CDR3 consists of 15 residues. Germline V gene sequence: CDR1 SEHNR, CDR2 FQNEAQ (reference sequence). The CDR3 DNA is TGTGCCAGCAGCGCGGACAGACTCCGCAATCAGCCCCAGCATTTT. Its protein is CASSADRLRNQPQHF.

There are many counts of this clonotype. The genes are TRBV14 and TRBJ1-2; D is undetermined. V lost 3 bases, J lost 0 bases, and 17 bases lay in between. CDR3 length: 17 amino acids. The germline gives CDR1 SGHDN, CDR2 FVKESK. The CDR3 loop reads CASSHYPGSGPNYGYTF. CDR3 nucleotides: TGTGCCAGCAGCCATTACCCCGGGAGTGGGCCTAACTATGGCTACACCTTC.

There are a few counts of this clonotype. The CDR3 bases are TGTGCCAGCACCCGTAGCGGGAGCGATACGCAGTATTTT. Amino acid sequence: CASTRSGSDTQYF. The rearrangement links TRBV6-5 to TRBJ2-3; TRBD2 matches at 9 bases. V shed 7 bases and J 6 bases; nucleotides not matched to a gene: 5. The CDR3 has 13 residues. The germline V gene encodes CDR1 MNHEY and CDR2 SVGAGI.

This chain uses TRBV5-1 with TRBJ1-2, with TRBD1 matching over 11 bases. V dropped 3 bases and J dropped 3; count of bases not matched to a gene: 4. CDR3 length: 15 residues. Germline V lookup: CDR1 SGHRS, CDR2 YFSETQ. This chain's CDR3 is CASSSGQGVDYGYTF. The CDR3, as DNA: TGCGCCAGCAGCTCGGGACAGGGGGTCGACTATGGCTACACCTTC.

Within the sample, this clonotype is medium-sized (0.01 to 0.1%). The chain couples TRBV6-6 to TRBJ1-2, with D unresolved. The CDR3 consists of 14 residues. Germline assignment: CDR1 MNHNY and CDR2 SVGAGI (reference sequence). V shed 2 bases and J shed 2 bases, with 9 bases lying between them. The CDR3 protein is CASSYTDGNYGYTF. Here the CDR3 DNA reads TGTGCCAGCAGTTACACGGACGGGAACTATGGCTACACCTTC.

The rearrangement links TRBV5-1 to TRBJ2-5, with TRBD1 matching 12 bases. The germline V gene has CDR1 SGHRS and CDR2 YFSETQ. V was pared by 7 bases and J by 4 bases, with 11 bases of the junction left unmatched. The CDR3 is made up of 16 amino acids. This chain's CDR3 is CASGTPGQGAGETQYF. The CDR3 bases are TGCGCCAGCGGGACTCCGGGACAGGGGGCCGGAGAGACCCAGTACTTC.

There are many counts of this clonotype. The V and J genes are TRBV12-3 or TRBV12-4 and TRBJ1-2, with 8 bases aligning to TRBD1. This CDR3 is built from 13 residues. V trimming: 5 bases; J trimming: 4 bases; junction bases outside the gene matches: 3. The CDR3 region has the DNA TGTGCCAGCAGTCGAGGACAGGGCTATGGCTACACCTTC. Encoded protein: CASSRGQGYGYTF.